The next 9 T cell receptor beta chains were all read from a single sample in a study of blood T cell repertoires in COVID-19. Profiled with immunoSEQ multiplex PCR; TCRdb holds only in-frame clones, not every one. The sample contains 23,000 or so clones, roughly 90% of which appear only once. The sequenced material came from peripheral blood. The source is a man between 70 and 80 years old with active COVID-19.

The V and J genes are TRBV11-2 and TRBJ1-2; D possibly corresponds to TRBD1 (5 bases). Per the germline V gene, CDR1 is SGHAT and CDR2 is FQNNGV. Deletions cut 0 bases from V and 7 bases from J, with 12 bases between. The length of the CDR3 is 14 residues. The CDR3 DNA reads TGTGCCAGCAGCTTAGACAGGGAACGGTCTGGCTACACCTTC. Protein: CASSLDRERSGYTF.

This chain connects TRBV5-6 to TRBJ1-5; no definite D call. Germline V lookup: CDR1 SGHDT, CDR2 YYEEEE. V dropped 1 base and J dropped 7 bases, with 12 bases sitting between them. This CDR3 has 14 amino acids. The CDR3 DNA reads TGTGCCAGCAGCTTGCAGGTAGTAGGACAGCCCCAGCATTTT. Its translation: CASSLQVVGQPQHF.

This clone was observed a handful of times. The chain has TRBV19 and TRBJ1-6, with a tentative D call TRBD1 (5 bases). Germline V lookup: CDR1 LNHDA, CDR2 SQIVND (reference sequence). CDR3 length: 15 amino acids. Trimming stripped 5 bases from V and 10 bases from J, with 18 bases between. CDR3 bases: TGTGCCAGTAGTGAGCAGGGATCAGCGATCTCACCCCTCCACTTT. Translated: CASSEQGSAISPLHF.

Written as DNA, the CDR3 is TGCAGCGTTGATGCAGGGATCCAAGAGACCCAGTACTTC. Translating gives CSVDAGIQETQYF. The chain employs TRBV29-1 and TRBJ2-5, with a possible D match to TRBD1 (5 bases). CDR3 length: 13 amino acids. V gave up 3 bases and J gave up 1 base, with 9 bases separating them. The germline V gene has CDR1 SQVTM and CDR2 ANQGSEA.

The V gene is TRBV30, the J gene TRBJ2-7, with a possible D match to TRBD1 (6 bases). Germline lookup yields CDR1 GTSNPN and CDR2 SVGIG (reference sequence). Trimming pared 2 bases from V and 2 bases from J, leaving 16 bases between. This CDR3 region has 15 residues. For the CDR3, the DNA is TGTGCCTGGAGTAAATACAGGGCGATCACCTACGAGCAGTACTTC. It specifies CAWSKYRAITYEQYF. Supplemented by reference TRBV30 and TRBJ2-7, the full variable domain reads SQTIHQWPATLVQPVGSPLSLECTVEGTSNPNLYWYRQAAGRGLQLLFYSVGIGQISSEVPQNLSASRPQDRQFILSSKKLLLSDSGFYLCAWSKYRAITYEQYFGPGTRLTVT.

The V and J genes are TRBV10-3 and TRBJ2-7; 7 positions agree with TRBD2. The CDR3 runs to 12 residues. Germline V gene data show CDR1 as ENHRY and CDR2 as SYGVKD. Trimming removed 10 bases from V and 6 bases from J; junction bases left unmatched: 9. The CDR3 here is CATRAGDREQYF. CDR3 bases: TGTGCCACCCGGGCGGGGGACCGCGAGCAGTACTTC.

This chain links TRBV19 with TRBJ1-1; a possible D gene is TRBD1 (6 bases). From germline, CDR1 is LNHDA and CDR2 SQIVND (reference sequence). CDR3 length: 15 residues. Trimming removed 4 bases from V and 4 bases from J, with 16 bases in between. The CDR3 bases are TGTGCCAGTAGTAATCCCCCCGGGACAAGCACTGAAGCTTTCTTT. Translated: CASSNPPGTSTEAFF.

This clone has a single count. This chain links TRBV19 with TRBJ2-2; weak D call: TRBD1 (5 bases). The CDR3 runs to 15 residues. The V end was cut by 0 bases, the J end by 3 bases, with 8 bases between. Germline lookup yields CDR1 LNHDA and CDR2 SQIVND (reference sequence). For the CDR3, the DNA is TGTGCCAGTAGTATAGATGGCAGGGACACCGGGGAGCTGTTTTTT. Protein sequence: CASSIDGRDTGELFF.

This chain joins TRBV3-1 (or the pseudogene TRBV3-2) and TRBJ1-4, with 7 bases that match TRBD1. The CDR3 length is 16 residues. V trimming: 4 bases; J trimming: 1 base; junction bases outside the gene matches: 6. Germline V gene lookup returns CDR1 LGHDT and CDR2 YNNKEL (reference sequence). This chain's CDR3 is CASSRRQGVTNEKLFF. In DNA form, the CDR3 reads TGTGCCAGCAGCCGCCGACAGGGTGTAACTAATGAAAAACTGTTTTTT.